The text below deals with one T cell receptor beta chain. The table came from immunoSEQ multiplex PCR; TCRdb's copy has only in-frame clones and leaves some out. Of millions of clones detected, under 95% appear once; the ten largest clones hold about 1.8%. CD45RO-negative CD8 cells positively selected for CCR7 made up the naive population, which excluded terminally differentiated effector memory CD45RA+ cells. Healthy HIV-negative adults without recent acute infections or vaccinations served as donors. The data originate from a study of shared clonotypes between healthy human individuals. Study-level information: A donor's plate count was three for CD4 naive and three for CD4 memory; CD8 naive had two and CD8 memory one.

The source material was naive CD8+ T cells from PBMCs. This receptor was taken from a man younger than 35 in good health. Some clones in this sample may be carry-over from other donors' samples.

The CDR3 loop reads CASSPGGFRGRQPQHF. CDR3 sequence (DNA): TGTGCCAGCAGCCCCGGAGGCTTCCGGGGGAGACAGCCCCAGCATTTT. The genes are TRBV28 and TRBJ1-5, with D tentatively TRBD1 (5 bases). The ends were cut back, 6 bases at V and 7 bases at J, with 22 bases in the middle. This CDR3 region has 16 residues. The germline V gene encodes CDR1 MDHEN and CDR2 SYDVKM.